The rows below give T cell receptor beta chains drawn from one sample of a study of cytomegalovirus exposure and HLA in healthy donors. This table comes from immunoSEQ multiplex PCR, and its TCRdb copy is limited to in-frame clones, with some not included. This sample carries 90,000 to 120,000 clones, roughly 82% of them seen once, and the ten largest clones take less than 3.5%. The material sequenced was PBMCs. The source is a man aged 30 to 45 in good health and CMV-seropositive. Each CDR3 is given with its conserved first and last residue. A D gene is named only where the DNA matches it firmly. Only part of the rows carry a size: once, few, many, or a class if the clone is expanded.

cdr3_nt	cdr3_aa	v_call	d_call	clone_size	j_call
TGTGCCAGTTTAGAAGCAACTAATGAAAAACTGTTTTTT	CASLEATNEKLFF	TRBV19	.	.	TRBJ1-4
TGTGCCAGCAGCCGGCACGCTTCCGGGACAGGGGTTTCAGGGGAGCTGTTTTTT	CASSRHASGTGVSGELFF	TRBV11-2	TRBD1	.	TRBJ2-2
TGTGCCAGCAGCCTGATACTGGACAGGGGCGGAAACACCATATATTTT	CASSLILDRGGNTIYF	TRBV7-2	TRBD1	.	TRBJ1-3
TGTTCCAGCAGCTTCCGGGACAGGGGGTCCTATGGCTACACCTTC	CSSSFRDRGSYGYTF	TRBV7-9	TRBD1	.	TRBJ1-2
TGTGCCAGCAGCTTACGGGGTAATGCTGTAGGCTACACCTTC	CASSLRGNAVGYTF	TRBV5-4	.	.	TRBJ1-2
TGTGCCACCGACAGGGGTCCTACCTACGAGCAGTACTTC	CATDRGPTYEQYF	TRBV10-3	TRBD1	.	TRBJ2-7
TGTGCCAGCGGTTTGAGCTCCTATAATTCACCCCTCCACTTT	CASGLSSYNSPLHF	TRBV11-2	.	.	TRBJ1-6
TGTGCCAGCAGTAACGAAGGGGACAGGGGAAAACTCCAAGAGACCCAGTACTTC	CASSNEGDRGKLQETQYF	TRBV9	TRBD1	.	TRBJ2-5
TGCGCCAGCAGCTTGTCTCCAGGGGTTGGAAACACCATATATTTT	CASSLSPGVGNTIYF	TRBV5-1	.	.	TRBJ1-3
TGTGCCAGCAGCTTAGCGCAGTATAGCAATCAGCCCCAGCATTTT	CASSLAQYSNQPQHF	TRBV7-8	.	.	TRBJ1-5
TGTGCCAGCAGCTGGACAGGGTCGAATGGCTACACCTTC	CASSWTGSNGYTF	TRBV7-9	TRBD1	.	TRBJ1-2
TGTGCCAGCAGTGAGCAGGGGTCCTATGGCTACACCTTC	CASSEQGSYGYTF	TRBV2	.	few	TRBJ1-2
TGTGCCAGCGAGTCGGGGGGGCTGGAGACCCAGTACTTC	CASESGGLETQYF	TRBV2	TRBD2	.	TRBJ2-5
TGTGCCAGTAGATTCGGACAGGGGGCTAGCCAGCCCCAGCATTTT	CASRFGQGASQPQHF	TRBV19	TRBD1	once	TRBJ1-5
TGTGCCAGCAGTTATGGACAGGGGAGGGTGGGCAATCAGCCCCAGCATTTT	CASSYGQGRVGNQPQHF	TRBV6-7	TRBD1	.	TRBJ1-5
TGCGCCAGCAGCCTCTCTTATCAGGGAAACACTGAAGCTTTCTTT	CASSLSYQGNTEAFF	TRBV5-1	.	.	TRBJ1-1
TGTGCCAGCAGCCGAGCGGGGTCCTACGAGCAGTACTTC	CASSRAGSYEQYF	TRBV5-5	TRBD2	.	TRBJ2-7
TGTGCCAGCAGCGTAGACCCCCTAAGCTCTGGAAACACCATATATTTT	CASSVDPLSSGNTIYF	TRBV9	.	.	TRBJ1-3
TGTGCCAGCAGCTACAGGGAACAAGGGGCTGTCTTT	CASSYREQGAVF	TRBV11-3	.	.	TRBJ1-1
TGCGCCAGCAGCCAAGCCCGGGGAGAGACCCAGTACTTC	CASSQARGETQYF	TRBV4-1	.	once	TRBJ2-5
TGTGCCAGCAGTTTGATGGGGGGAAGCGAGCAGTACTTC	CASSLMGGSEQYF	TRBV27	.	.	TRBJ2-7
TGTGCCAGCAGCGTAGATACTAGCTTCAACTCCTACGAGCAGTACTTC	CASSVDTSFNSYEQYF	TRBV9	.	.	TRBJ2-7
TGTGCCAGCAGTGAAGGGGCCTTGGACAGGGGGATTACTAAGTCTTTCTTT	CASSEGALDRGITKSFF	TRBV6-1	TRBD1	.	TRBJ1-1
TGTGCCAGCAGCAGCGGACAGGGGCCTTACGAGCAGTACTTC	CASSSGQGPYEQYF	TRBV9	TRBD1	.	TRBJ2-7
TGCGCCAGCAGCTTGGAGGCGGTGACCCAGTACTTC	CASSLEAVTQYF	TRBV5-1	.	.	TRBJ2-5
TGCGCCAGCAGCCAAGATGAGAGAGAACAGTACGAGCAGTACTTC	CASSQDEREQYEQYF	TRBV4-1	.	.	TRBJ2-7
TGCGCCAGCAGTGAGTGGGGGACTAGCGGGGGGCAGACCTACGAGCAGTACTTC	CASSEWGTSGGQTYEQYF	TRBV10-2	TRBD2	.	TRBJ2-7
TGTGCCACGCAGCGTGCAACTAATGAAAAACTGTTTTTT	CATQRATNEKLFF	TRBV10-3	.	.	TRBJ1-4
TGTGCCAGCAGTGGGAGGGACAGGGGTTTCAGATTTAATTCACCCCTCCACTTT	CASSGRDRGFRFNSPLHF	TRBV2	TRBD1	.	TRBJ1-6
TGCGCCAGCAGCCCAACCAGGGGCGATGAAAAACTGTTTTTT	CASSPTRGDEKLFF	TRBV5-1	.	.	TRBJ1-4
TGTGCCAGCTCACCACCGGGAGAATATAGCAATCAGCCCCAGCATTTT	CASSPPGEYSNQPQHF	TRBV18	.	.	TRBJ1-5
TGTGCCAGCAGCTTGGCCTCCGGCCGCGCTTTCTCGGCGGACATTCAGTACTTC	CASSLASGRAFSADIQYF	TRBV5-4	.	.	TRBJ2-4
TGTGCCAGCAGGTTGGACAGGAGCTCTGGAAACACCATATATTTT	CASRLDRSSGNTIYF	TRBV2	TRBD1	.	TRBJ1-3
TGTGCCAGCGGGCTCTTCCAGGGGGCCTACTATGGCTACACCTTC	CASGLFQGAYYGYTF	TRBV5-4	TRBD1	.	TRBJ1-2
TGTGCCAGCAGCACTGGACAGGGGGCTGGAAACACCATATATTTT	CASSTGQGAGNTIYF	TRBV5-5	TRBD1	once	TRBJ1-3
TGTGCCAGCAGCTTGGCCGGCAGGGGAGGGTGGCCAACTAATGAAAAACTGTTTTTT	CASSLAGRGGWPTNEKLFF	TRBV5-6	.	.	TRBJ1-4
TGTGCCAGCAGCTTAGGGACAGGTTCTTCTGGAAACACCATATATTTT	CASSLGTGSSGNTIYF	TRBV11-3	TRBD1	.	TRBJ1-3
TGTGCCAGCAGCGCCGGGACAGGCTCCTACAATGAGCAGTTCTTC	CASSAGTGSYNEQFF	TRBV2	TRBD1	.	TRBJ2-1
TGTGCCAGCAGCCTCGCGGCTGGAAACACCATATATTTT	CASSLAAGNTIYF	TRBV7-9	.	.	TRBJ1-3
TGTGCCAGCAGCTTTGGGCTTTCAAGCGAGCAGTACTTC	CASSFGLSSEQYF	TRBV7-2	.	.	TRBJ2-7
TGTGCCAGTAGTATAGTAACAGGGGCCGTTGGAAACACCATATATTTT	CASSIVTGAVGNTIYF	TRBV19	TRBD1	.	TRBJ1-3
TGCGCCAGCAGCTCCTTGGCTCACCAAGAGACCCAGTACTTC	CASSSLAHQETQYF	TRBV5-1	.	.	TRBJ2-5
TGCGCCAGCAGCCCACAGGGGTACGAGCAGTACTTC	CASSPQGYEQYF	TRBV5-1	TRBD1	few	TRBJ2-7
TGTGCCTGCGCGACAGTCACAGATACGCAGTATTTT	CACATVTDTQYF	TRBV2	.	.	TRBJ2-3
TGTGCCAGCAGCCCTCGACAGACCATCTCTGGAAACACCATATATTTT	CASSPRQTISGNTIYF	TRBV5-6	.	.	TRBJ1-3
TGTGCCAGTACCGACAGCTACGAGCAGTACTTC	CASTDSYEQYF	TRBV19	.	.	TRBJ2-7
TGTGCCAGCAGCCCCCCAGGGAAAGCCAAAAACATTCAGTACTTC	CASSPPGKAKNIQYF	TRBV11-2	.	.	TRBJ2-4